The clone carrying this TCR beta chain was seen a few times. No antigen is known for it. Regarding treatment: roughly 10-day PBMC culture with coronavirus spike peptide pools or control peptides (ViraFEST assay). Researchers used the Oncomine TCR Beta short-read assay to sequence DNA from cultured CD4+ T cells. TCRdb re-called the PCR reads with MiXCR, one entry per CDR3 protein. Counted here are more than 12,000 distinct CDR3 sequences, about 56% occurring once; the ten biggest clones make up 3.5% to 5%. V was trimmed by 1 base and J by 10 bases, leaving 5 bases between them. CDR1 and CDR2 from the germline V gene are SEHNR and FQNEAQ (reference sequence). The CDR3 length is 11 residues. This record comes from a study of vaccination and CD4 T cells after COVID-19. Study as a whole: Spike peptides, overlapping and drawn from SARS-CoV-2, HCoV-NL63, HCoV-OC43 and HCoV-229E, were used to stimulate cells.

General study findings and limits: Early post-infection timepoints were not included, and relatively few convalescent patients were studied.

This TCR came from a human donor who had recovered from COVID-19. This chain joins TRBV7-9 and TRBJ2-1; no definite D call. Sequenced material: CD4+ T cells from blood, cultured in vitro, taken before SARS-CoV-2 vaccination. This CDR3 is CASSLEIEQFF. The CDR3 nucleotides read TGTGCCAGCAGCTTAGAGATAGAGCAGTTCTTC. Full variable domain (outside the CDR3, taken from reference TRBV7-9 and TRBJ2-1): DTGVSQNPRHKITKRGQNVTFRCDPISEHNRLYWYRQTLGQGPEFLTYFQNEAQLEKSRLLSDRFSAERPKGSFSTLEIQRTEQGDSAMYLCASSLEIEQFFGPGTRLTVL.